The T cell receptor beta chain described here comes from a study of blood T cell repertoires in COVID-19. About the research overall: Some COVID-19 samples were acute and others convalescent; all came from the United States, Italy and Spain.

Participant reports of clinical history set cohort assignment. Either two negative PCRs, clearance, or symptom resolution qualified Cohort 3 donors as recovered. Original processing notes: Estimation of nucleated cell counts was performed using reference gene primer amplification. Sequencing used immunoSEQ multiplex PCR; TCRdb keeps in-frame clones, though not all of them. V, J and clone size were drawn from that table, and D and trimming were deduced from the DNA. Of roughly 320,000 clones in the sample, just over 85% were seen once. Trimming removed 10 bases from V and 2 bases from J; junction bases left unmatched: 2. In germline, CDR1 is KGHDR, CDR2 SFDVKD. The CDR3 has 12 amino acids.

The sequencing sample was made of PBMCs or T cells enriched from blood (not recorded which). This chain connects TRBV24-1 to TRBJ1-1; 8 nucleotides match TRBD1. This TCR came from a man aged 30 to 45 who had recovered from COVID-19. The CDR3 spells CATTGDNTEAFF. CDR3 bases: TGTGCCACGACAGGGGACAACACTGAAGCTTTCTTT.